This T cell receptor (beta chain) comes out of a study of shared clonotypes between healthy human individuals. This CDR3 has 13 residues. Here immunoSEQ multiplex PCR was the method, and the copy in TCRdb shows in-frame clones only, minus some. The data contain 2 million to 2.5 million clones, over 90% of them singletons. Sequenced material: naive CD4+ T cells from PBMCs. Sample subset: CD45RA+ positively selected. The clonotype originates from a young man in good health. Some clones in this sample may be carry-over from other donors' samples. The chain is built from TRBV6-7 and TRBJ2-3; D is tentatively TRBD1 or TRBD2 (5 bases each). TRBV6-7 is assigned to the ORF class and has an uncertain function. The CDR3 here is CVGRGVGTDTQYF. As DNA, the CDR3 is TGTGTTGGTAGGGGAGTCGGGACAGATACGCAGTATTTT.